Presented here are 19 T cell receptor beta chains from one specimen sequenced in a study of tumor-infiltrating lymphocytes in primary liver carcinoma (dated by TCRdb to about 2017). TCRdb shows the sequencer as Illumina HiSeq 2500. Starting from approximately 460 ng total RNA, TCRbeta-specific cDNA was produced by reverse transcription with a constant-region primer and ProtoScript II reverse transcriptase. Three nested multiplex PCR rounds, following a slightly modified ARM-PCR procedure, were used to build the TCRbeta libraries. The first two PCR rounds used multiplex TRBV1-TRBV30 forward primers with a Cbeta reverse primer, each for about 10 cycles. TCRdb trimmed public reads at Q25 via fastp, called clones via MiXCR and kept in-frame beta chains. Records with the same CDR3 protein are collapsed into one entry carrying the most frequent genes and DNA. Present in this sample are just over 300,000 distinct CDR3 sequences, 50% to 60% of which were seen just once. Of the sample, approximately 15% is held by the ten largest clones.

Blood RNA was extracted from unsorted whole blood using TRIzol reagent, and germline DNA was obtained with the DNeasy Blood & Tissue kit. Sequencing was carried out using peripheral blood. The receptors originated from a woman in her 30s with primary liver carcinoma and hepatitis B virus infection.

A note on this clonotype: This may stem from a read error, because a much larger clone lies one nucleotide away. The rearrangement links TRBV5-6 to TRBJ2-2; maybe TRBD2 (5 bases). The CDR3 is 15 amino acids. The V gene's germline CDR1 is SGHDT and CDR2 YYEEEE. V was clipped by 5 bases and J by 2 bases, with 13 bases between them. CDR3 DNA sequence: TGTGCCAGCAGTCAGGCCGGGGTCAACACCGGGGAGCTGTTTTTT. Translating gives CASSQAGVNTGELFF. Drawing the rest from reference TRBV5-6 and TRBJ2-2, the complete variable domain is DAGVTQSPTHLIKTRGQQVTLRCSPKSGHDTVSWYQQALGQGPQFIFQYYEEEERQRGNFPDRFSGHQFPNYSSELNVNALLLGDSALYLCASSQAGVNTGELFFGEGSRLTVL.

This clonotype has ten or more counts. Here the CDR3 reads CASSFDARGVTYEQYF. For the CDR3, the DNA is TGTGCCAGCAGTTTTGATGCCAGGGGGGTCACTTACGAGCAGTACTTC. The chain uses TRBV5-4 and TRBJ2-7; tentatively, D is TRBD1 (7 bases). The CDR3 sequence is 16 residues long. The V gene lost 5 bases and the J gene lost 4 bases, with 22 bases spanning the gap. Germline CDR1 reads SGHNT; CDR2 reads YYREEE (reference sequence).

At least ten counts were recorded for this clonotype. The rearrangement joins TRBV29-1 to TRBJ2-1; 7 nucleotides line up with TRBD1. Trimming took 3 bases from V and 7 from J; bases not matched to a gene: 6. Germline CDR1 reads SQVTM; CDR2 reads ANQGSEA. The CDR3 runs to 13 residues. The CDR3 bases are TGCAGCGTTGATGGTACAGGGGTTAATGAGCAGTTCTTC. This translates into CSVDGTGVNEQFF.

The rearrangement joins TRBV5-1 to TRBJ2-2; D perhaps matches TRBD1 (6 bases). The CDR3 has 15 amino acids. Trimming took off 5 bases at V and 1 base at J, with 12 bases between the two ends. Germline values: CDR1 SGHRS, CDR2 YFSETQ. This CDR3 is CASSWDTRNTGELFF. The CDR3 DNA reads TGCGCCAGCAGTTGGGACACCCGGAACACCGGGGAGCTGTTTTTT. Filled out from reference TRBV5-1 and TRBJ2-2, the complete variable domain reads KAGVTQTPRYLIKTRGQQVTLSCSPISGHRSVSWYQQTPGQGLQFLFEYFSETQRNKGNFPGRFSGRQFSNSRSEMNVSTLELGDSALYLCASSWDTRNTGELFFGEGSRLTVL.

As for this clonotype: One base away lies a much larger clone, so this may be a sequencing read error. The V call is TRBV29-1, the J call TRBJ1-1; D possibly corresponds to TRBD1 (6 bases). Germline V lookup: CDR1 SQVTM, CDR2 ANQGSEA. The CDR3 has 11 amino acids. CDR3 in DNA: TGCGGTACAGGGATGAACACTGAAGCTTTCTTT. The encoded protein is CGTGMNTEAFF.

About this clonotype: This may be a read error: a much more frequent sequence differs by one nucleotide. The V call is TRBV29-1, the J call TRBJ1-5; D may be TRBD1 (6 bases). This CDR3 is 13 amino acids long. The germline gives CDR1 SQVTM, CDR2 ANQGSEA. The CDR3 DNA reads as TGCAGCGTTGCACAGGGCGGCAATCAGCCCCAGCGTTTT. Translating it yields CSVAQGGNQPQRF.

The chain couples TRBV24-1 to TRBJ2-5; D not certain. Germline-derived CDR1 and CDR2 are KGHDR and SFDVKD. V was trimmed by 3 bases and J by 7 bases, leaving 20 bases between them. This CDR3 is built from 16 residues. The chain's CDR3 is CATSDPIRTGVGTQYF. The CDR3 DNA follows: TGTGCCACCAGTGATCCAATTCGTACGGGCGTAGGGACCCAGTACTTC.

Points on this clonotype: At one end, the junction sequence differs from germline, possibly due to a read error. The chain has TRBV11-2 and TRBJ2-3, with D possibly TRBD2 on 7 matching bases. The CDR3 consists of 18 residues. Per the germline V gene, CDR1 is SGHAT and CDR2 is FQNNGV. CDR3 sequence reads: CANSRPRLASGVSDTQYF. As DNA, the CDR3 is TGTGCCAACAGCCGACCCCGACTAGCCTCAGGGGTTTCGGATACGCAGTATTTT.

V and J are TRBV7-9 and TRBJ2-2; D not resolved. Trimming took 5 bases from V and 6 from J, leaving 13 bases between them. Per the germline V gene, CDR1 is SEHNR and CDR2 is FQNEAQ (reference sequence). There are 14 residues in the CDR3. CDR3 coding DNA: TGTGCCAGCAGCCGTGGTGAAGGGTCCGGGGAGCTGTTTTTT. Residues: CASSRGEGSGELFF.

On this clonotype: This could be a read error, since a much larger clone is one nucleotide away. CDR3 DNA: TGTGCCAGCAGTTACTCTCGGGGGGATGAGGCCAACGTCCTGACTTTC. This encodes CASSYSRGDEANVLTF. This chain connects TRBV6-2 or TRBV6-3 to TRBJ2-6; TRBD2 matches 7 bases. Per the germline V gene, CDR1 is MNHEY and CDR2 is SVGEGT. Trimming removed 0 bases from V and 6 bases from J; junction bases left unmatched: 5. This CDR3 region has 16 residues.

Concerning this clonotype itself: Relative to the germline gene, one junction end is altered; a read error may explain this. The rearrangement joins TRBV5-5 to TRBJ1-5; possible D gene TRBD1, 5 bases. Germline loops: CDR1 SGHKS, CDR2 YYEKEE (reference sequence). The CDR3 extends over 15 amino acids. CDR3 amino acids: CASSLFSQENQLQHF. In DNA form, the CDR3 reads TGTGCCAGCAGCTTGTTCTCACAGGAGAATCAGCTCCAGCATTTT.

As to this clonotype: A much bigger clone sits one base away, suggesting this may be a read error. The J gene is TRBJ2-5, the V gene TRBV6-2 or TRBV6-3; maybe TRBD1 (5 bases). V was cut by 2 bases and J by 7 bases, with 11 bases left in between. Germline V gene sequence: CDR1 MNHEY, CDR2 SVGEGT. The CDR3 totals 13 residues. The CDR3 region has the DNA TGTGCCAGCAGTTACGGGGCTCCGGGGACCCAGTACTTC. Translated, it gives CASSYGAPGTQYF.

The V and J genes are TRBV6-1 and TRBJ1-1; a possible D gene is TRBD1 (5 bases). The V gene's germline CDR1 is MNHNS and CDR2 SASEGT. Trimming removed 8 bases at V and 3 bases at J, with 16 bases between. CDR3 size: 14 residues. CDR3 sequence reads: CASGNPGLDTEAFF. In DNA, the CDR3 is TGTGCCAGCGGGAATCCGGGGCTGGACACTGAAGCTTTCTTT.

The CDR3 reads CASSFGEPLAYEQYF. The DNA for the CDR3 is TGTGCCAGCAGCTTTGGCGAACCCTTGGCCTACGAGCAGTACTTC. The V gene is TRBV11-2, the J gene TRBJ2-7; D unclear. This CDR3 region has 15 residues. The germline gives CDR1 SGHAT, CDR2 FQNNGV. The ends were cut back, 3 bases at V and 2 bases at J, with 14 bases in the middle.

As for this clonotype: With a much larger clone just one base away, this may be a read error. The chain employs TRBV4-1 and TRBJ2-7, with a possible D match to TRBD2 (5 bases). The CDR3 spans 14 residues. The germline V gene has CDR1 MGHRA and CDR2 YSYEKL. V dropped 2 bases and J dropped 2 bases, with 10 bases sitting between them. This chain's CDR3 is CASSQSRDAYEQYF. CDR3 DNA: TGCGCCAGCAGCCAATCCCGGGATGCCTACGAGCAGTACTTC.

The chain employs TRBV5-4 and TRBJ2-3; D unclear. The CDR3 contains 15 residues. Germline V gene sequence: CDR1 SGHNT, CDR2 YYREEE (reference sequence). V was pared by 0 bases and J by 5 bases, with 13 bases between. As DNA, the CDR3 is TGTGCCAGCAGCTTGGAATCCAGCGTCGGAGATACGCAGTATTTT. Amino acid sequence: CASSLESSVGDTQYF.

This clonotype was observed at least ten times. The chain uses TRBV6-5 and TRBJ2-5; unclear D gene. Germline CDR1 and CDR2: MNHEY and SVGAGI. This CDR3 comprises 16 residues. Trimming left V 6 bases short and J 4 bases short, with 21 bases between. The CDR3 nucleotides read TGTGCCAGCAGCCGATCCCCCCGGACGGGCCGAGAGACCCAGTACTTC. Its translation is CASSRSPRTGRETQYF.

The gene calls are TRBV12-3 or TRBV12-4 and TRBJ1-1, with D possibly being TRBD1 (5 bases). This CDR3 spans 14 amino acids. V lost 7 bases and J 0 bases, leaving 12 bases between the germline ends. Written as DNA, the CDR3 is TGTGCCAGCACTATAACCAGGGTGAACACTGAAGCTTTCTTT. Translated, it gives CASTITRVNTEAFF.

Concerning this clonotype: A read error may explain this, as a much larger clone is one base away. The V call is TRBV11-3, the J call TRBJ2-5, with D unclear. The CDR3 runs to 12 residues. Germline V gene data show CDR1 as SGHNT and CDR2 as YENEEA. The CDR3 here is CVSSLALGTQYF. The CDR3 DNA sequence: TGTGTCAGCAGCTTAGCTCTAGGGACCCAGTACTTC.